Below, 8 T cell receptor beta chains from the same sample are listed, as sequenced in a study of blood T cells in healthy people across ages. With a J-beta primer mix and a sample-barcoded 5' primer, a second PCR ran about 6 to 11 cycles. TCRdb ran MiXCR on the 5' RACE reads and lists one entry per CDR3 protein. The sample lists approximately 1,000,000 distinct CDR3 sequences, more than 30% occurring once. The sequenced sample was blood. These receptors were obtained from a man between 18 and 29 years old in good health.

V usage is TRBV19 and J usage is TRBJ2-5, with D perhaps TRBD1 or TRBD2 (5 bases each). Per the germline V gene, CDR1 is LNHDA and CDR2 is SQIVND (reference sequence). The V gene lost 4 bases and the J gene lost 5 bases, with 17 bases spanning the gap. The CDR3 consists of 15 residues. CDR3 sequence (DNA): TGTGCCAGTAGTAGCCGGGACGGAGCTTTGGAGACCCAGTACTTC. This encodes CASSSRDGALETQYF. Together with reference TRBV19 and TRBJ2-5, the CDR3 gives the full variable domain: DGGITQSPKYLFRKEGQNVTLSCEQNLNHDAMYWYRQDPGQGLRLIYYSQIVNDFQKGDIAEGYSVSREKKESFPLTVTSAQKNPTAFYLCASSSRDGALETQYFGPGTRLLVL.

The chain has TRBV7-2 and TRBJ2-7; 7 bases match TRBD2. The CDR3 sequence is 16 residues long. The junction had 9 bases not matched to a gene; V was cut back by 4 bases and J by 0 bases. Germline CDR1 is SGHTA and CDR2 is FQGNSA. The CDR3 DNA follows: TGTGCCAGCAGCTCCAGACTAGCTCCGCACTCCTACGAGCAGTACTTC. This sequence encodes CASSSRLAPHSYEQYF.

J is TRBJ2-6 and V is TRBV9; tentatively, D is TRBD1 (6 bases). Trimming stripped 3 bases from V and 2 bases from J, with 9 bases between. The CDR3 loop spans 15 amino acids. Germline CDR1 and CDR2: SGDLS and YYNGEE. The CDR3 DNA is TGTGCCAGCAGCGACAACAGGGCTGGGGCCAACGTCCTGACTTTC. Translated, it gives CASSDNRAGANVLTF.

The chain uses TRBV2 and TRBJ1-2; 7 nucleotides agree with TRBD1. The V gene end was trimmed by 6 bases and the J gene end by 11 bases; junction bases not matched to a gene: 18. Germline assignment: CDR1 SNHLY and CDR2 FYNNEI. The CDR3 sequence is 15 residues long. The CDR3 coding sequence is TGTGCCAGCAGCGCTAGGGACAGCCAATCAGACCCTTACACCTTC. Its protein product is CASSARDSQSDPYTF.

The chain recombines TRBV6-6 with TRBJ1-1, with a weak D call TRBD1 (5 bases). Deletions cut 2 bases from V and 2 bases from J, with 12 bases between. CDR1 and CDR2 from the germline V gene are MNHNY and SVGAGI (reference sequence). This CDR3 comprises 15 residues. CDR3 region: CASSYAMGVNTEAFF. For the CDR3, the DNA is TGTGCCAGCAGTTACGCCATGGGGGTTAACACTGAAGCTTTCTTT.

For this clonotype: Germline is not matched at one junction end, which may reflect a read error. This chain joins TRBV20-1 and TRBJ2-4, with D possibly TRBD1 on 5 matching bases. The end of the DNA aligns better with TRBJ2-7, so the J call may be wrong. The CDR3 length is 15 residues. Germline CDR1 reads DFQATT; CDR2 reads SNEGSKA (reference sequence). The CDR3 DNA reads as TGCAGTGCCAGAGATCGCAGGAAAAGGGGCTACGAGCAGTACTTC. The encoded protein is CSARDRRKRGYEQYF.

The rearrangement links TRBV9 to TRBJ1-2; 7 bases agree with TRBD1. This CDR3 contains 17 residues. Germline trimming cut 3 bases from V and 6 bases from J; bases unmatched to any gene: 17. In germline, CDR1 is SGDLS, CDR2 YYNGEE. The CDR3, as DNA: TGTGCCAGCAGCGCCGGGGGACAGCCGCCTCTAGTGGATGGCTACACCTTC. This sequence encodes CASSAGGQPPLVDGYTF.

The chain combines TRBV29-1 with TRBJ1-1, with TRBD1 matching over 9 bases. Per germline, CDR1 SQVTM and CDR2 ANQGSEA. This CDR3 region has 14 residues. The junction had 4 bases not matched to a gene; V was cut back by 3 bases and J by 2 bases. The CDR3 region has the DNA TGCAGCGTTGAGCCGACAGGGGGAAACACTGAAGCTTTCTTT. It is translated as CSVEPTGGNTEAFF. The whole variable domain, filled in from reference TRBV29-1 and TRBJ1-1, reads SAVISQKPSRDICQRGTSLTIQCQVDSQVTMMFWYRQQPGQSLTLIATANQGSEATYESGFVIDKFPISRPNLTFSTLTVSNMSPEDSSIYLCSVEPTGGNTEAFFGQGTRLTVV.